A single sample gave rise to the 16 T cell receptor beta chains below, sequenced in a study of spatial heterogeneity in lung cancer. Documented time point: sample taken at primary tumor resection. A single record per CDR3 protein comes from TCRdb applying MiXCR to the 5' RACE reads. This table has 7,500 to 9,000 distinct CDR3 sequences, around 7% appearing once. Study-wide points: Mutation counts in tumors were tracked by counts of expanded intratumoral alpha and beta TCRs.

Antigens for these TCRs are unknown. The sequenced sample was lung tumor tissue, obtained at surgery. These receptors were taken from a male donor with early-stage non-small cell lung cancer.

This clonotype was counted between two and nine times. This may be a read error, as it is one base from a much larger clone. The V gene is TRBV7-2, the J gene TRBJ2-7; no reliable D call. The CDR3 totals 13 residues. CDR1 SGHTA and CDR2 FQGNSA come from the germline V gene. Deletions cut 5 bases from V and 7 bases from J, with 15 bases between. The CDR3 region is CASSVEPDGEQYF. In DNA, the CDR3 is TGTGCCAGCAGCGTAGAGCCCGACGGGGAGCAGTACTTC.

This clonotype rates as medium-sized. This chain uses TRBV7-9 with TRBJ2-7; TRBD1 is a possible D gene (5 bases). The CDR3 extends over 16 amino acids. Germline V lookup: CDR1 SEHNR, CDR2 FQNEAQ (reference sequence). V shed 5 bases and J shed 3 bases, with 20 bases lying between them. DNA of the CDR3: TGTGCCAGCAGCGAAGCTGCCTGGACAAGGGACTACGAGCAGTACTTC. Translation: CASSEAAWTRDYEQYF.

This clonotype is medium-sized (0.01 to 0.1%). V and J are TRBV18 and TRBJ2-3, with TRBD2 matching over 8 bases. The CDR3 runs to 15 residues. Germline CDR1 is KGHSH and CDR2 is LQKENI. V was pared by 4 bases and J by 3 bases, with 6 bases of the junction left unmatched. CDR3 protein: CASSQAGASTDTQYF. The CDR3 region has the DNA TGTGCCAGCTCACAAGCGGGAGCTTCTACAGATACGCAGTATTTT.

This clonotype ranks as medium-sized. J is TRBJ2-3 and V is TRBV20-1; 9 bases align to TRBD2. V shed 5 bases and J 4 bases; nucleotides not matched to a gene: 16. CDR3 length: 17 amino acids. Germline lookup yields CDR1 DFQATT and CDR2 SNEGSKA (reference sequence). The CDR3 coding sequence is TGCAGTGCTGCTCACACCCGTATAGCGGGGGCTGCAGATACGCAGTATTTT. Amino acid sequence: CSAAHTRIAGAADTQYF.

This clonotype was seen ten or more times. V gene TRBV6-6 combines with J gene TRBJ1-5; D not resolved. This CDR3 spans 12 amino acids. V gave up 6 bases and J gave up 5 bases, with 8 bases separating them. The germline V gene has CDR1 MNHNY and CDR2 SVGAGI (reference sequence). The CDR3 protein is CASRTRDQPQHF. CDR3 sequence (DNA): TGTGCCAGCAGAACACGGGATCAGCCCCAGCATTTT.

This clonotype was recorded many times. The rearrangement uses TRBV5-1 and TRBJ1-2, with D possibly TRBD1 on 6 matching bases. CDR1 and CDR2 from the germline V gene are SGHRS and YFSETQ. Deletions cut 4 bases from V and 4 bases from J, with 17 bases between. CDR3 length equals 15 residues. CDR3 DNA sequence: TGCGCCAGCAGCCCTGGGGGGGGCAAGGGCTATGGCTACACCTTC. Translated, it gives CASSPGGGKGYGYTF.

This clonotype was counted ten times or more. The chain links TRBV18 to TRBJ2-5, with D possibly being TRBD1 or TRBD2 (5 bases each). The V end was cut by 2 bases, the J end by 2 bases, with 9 bases between. The CDR3 length is 14 residues. The germline V gene has CDR1 KGHSH and CDR2 LQKENI. For the CDR3, the DNA is TGTGCCAGCTCACCAGGGACCTCTCAAGAGACCCAGTACTTC. Its translation is CASSPGTSQETQYF.

This clonotype is deemed medium-sized. The CDR3 coding sequence is TGTGCCAGTAGTAGCCTACAAGAGACCCAGTACTTC. Protein: CASSSLQETQYF. This chain links TRBV19 with TRBJ2-5; D ambiguous. Germline CDR1 and CDR2: LNHDA and SQIVND (reference sequence). The CDR3 is 12 amino acids. V lost 4 bases and J 2 bases, leaving 5 bases between the germline ends.

This clonotype was counted ten times or more. The rearrangement joins TRBV27 to TRBJ2-3, with 7 bases matching TRBD1. V was pared by 2 bases and J by 6 bases, with 14 bases of the junction left unmatched. The CDR3 extends over 17 amino acids. The germline gives CDR1 MNHEY, CDR2 SMNVEV (reference sequence). DNA for the CDR3: TGTGCCAGCAGTTTAGAGGGGGCTACCTCGCCCTCGGATACGCAGTATTTT. Encoded protein: CASSLEGATSPSDTQYF.

This clonotype is categorized as medium-sized. The CDR3 is CAWSYSYEQYF. CDR3 DNA: TGTGCCTGGAGTTACTCCTACGAGCAGTACTTC. The chain recombines TRBV30 with TRBJ2-7; no reliable D call. Looked up from germline, CDR1 is GTSNPN and CDR2 is SVGIG (reference sequence). This CDR3 region has 11 residues. Between the trimmed V and J ends, which lost 2 bases and 0 bases, there was a span of 2 bases.

By its share, this clonotype is medium-sized. The chain uses TRBV12-3 or TRBV12-4 and TRBJ1-1; D is possibly TRBD1 (5 bases). The CDR3 covers 14 residues. V was shortened by 6 bases and J by 8 bases, with 19 bases between the two germline ends. This chain's CDR3 is CASSQDFSWGEAFF. Written as DNA, the CDR3 is TGTGCCAGCAGCCAGGACTTTTCGTGGGGGGAAGCTTTCTTT.

In this sample, this clonotype is large. The gene calls are TRBV14 and TRBJ2-7; 9 bases line up with TRBD2. Trimming at V came to 2 bases and at J to 5 bases, leaving 19 bases not matched to a gene. In germline, CDR1 is SGHDN, CDR2 FVKESK. There are 19 residues in the CDR3. This CDR3 reads CASSQRRPGLAGLVDEQYF. In DNA, the CDR3 is TGTGCCAGCAGCCAAAGAAGGCCGGGACTAGCTGGGCTCGTGGACGAGCAGTACTTC.

This clonotype showed up just a few times. The chain is built from TRBV11-2 and TRBJ2-2, with D unclear. The germline V gene encodes CDR1 SGHAT and CDR2 FQNNGV. The length of the CDR3 is 14 residues. The V end was cut by 5 bases, the J end by 0 bases, with 7 bases between. This CDR3 reads CASSPPANTGELFF. The CDR3 nucleotides are TGTGCCAGCAGCCCCCCAGCGAACACCGGGGAGCTGTTTTTT.

The rearrangement joins TRBV20-1 to TRBJ2-1; 8 bases line up with TRBD2. The germline gives CDR1 DFQATT, CDR2 SNEGSKA (reference sequence). Trimming removed 0 bases from V and 2 bases from J; junction bases left unmatched: 9. The CDR3 sequence is 17 residues long. CDR3: CSARDNRGRSTYNEQFF. CDR3 nucleotides: TGCAGTGCTAGAGATAATCGCGGGAGGAGTACCTACAATGAGCAGTTCTTC.

Relative to its sample, this clonotype is medium-sized. The rearrangement links TRBV5-5 to TRBJ2-4; perhaps TRBD1 as D (5 bases). The CDR3 covers 12 residues. Per germline, CDR1 SGHKS and CDR2 YYEKEE (reference sequence). The V end lost 6 bases, the J end lost 8 bases, and 12 bases lay between the germline ends. The CDR3 loop reads CASTRDWDIQYF. In DNA form, the CDR3 reads TGTGCCAGCACCAGGGATTGGGACATTCAGTACTTC.

This clonotype is medium-sized within its sample. The chain recombines TRBV28 with TRBJ2-4; unclear D gene. This CDR3 is built from 13 residues. With 6 bases removed from V and 1 base from J, the gap between germline ends came to 7 bases. Germline values: CDR1 MDHEN, CDR2 SYDVKM. In DNA form, the CDR3 reads TGTGCCAGCAGGACTTCGGCCAAAAACATTCAGTACTTC. It is translated as CASRTSAKNIQYF. Complete variable domain (other parts from reference TRBV28 and TRBJ2-4): DVKVTQSSRYLVKRTGEKVFLECVQDMDHENMFWYRQDPGLGLRLIYFSYDVKMKEKGDIPEGYSVSREKKERFSLILESASTNQTSMYLCASRTSAKNIQYFGAGTRLSVL.